This T cell receptor (beta chain) was recovered during a study of blood T cell repertoires in COVID-19. Study information: Spain, Italy and the United States supplied samples that represented acute and convalescent COVID-19. Nucleic acid was either cDNA or gDNA, and it came from T cells, B-cell-depleted T cells, or PBMCs.

Authors' methods: Estimates of nucleated cell counts were drawn from the amplification of reference gene primers. The protocol was immunoSEQ multiplex PCR, while the TCRdb copy is restricted to in-frame clones and leaves out a portion. V, J and clone size are taken as reported in that table, and D and trimming were inferred from the DNA itself. The sample lists roughly 70,000 clones, approximately 90% occurring once. With 2 bases removed from V and 2 bases from J, the gap between germline ends came to 6 bases. CDR1 SEHNR and CDR2 FQNEAQ come from the germline V gene (reference sequence). This CDR3 has 13 residues.

The clonotype was recovered from an older woman with active COVID-19. Sequencing input: peripheral blood. The rearrangement links TRBV7-9 to TRBJ2-5; D call uncertain. The CDR3 reads CASSLRDQETQYF. The CDR3 DNA reads as TGTGCCAGCAGCTTACGAGATCAAGAGACCCAGTACTTC.